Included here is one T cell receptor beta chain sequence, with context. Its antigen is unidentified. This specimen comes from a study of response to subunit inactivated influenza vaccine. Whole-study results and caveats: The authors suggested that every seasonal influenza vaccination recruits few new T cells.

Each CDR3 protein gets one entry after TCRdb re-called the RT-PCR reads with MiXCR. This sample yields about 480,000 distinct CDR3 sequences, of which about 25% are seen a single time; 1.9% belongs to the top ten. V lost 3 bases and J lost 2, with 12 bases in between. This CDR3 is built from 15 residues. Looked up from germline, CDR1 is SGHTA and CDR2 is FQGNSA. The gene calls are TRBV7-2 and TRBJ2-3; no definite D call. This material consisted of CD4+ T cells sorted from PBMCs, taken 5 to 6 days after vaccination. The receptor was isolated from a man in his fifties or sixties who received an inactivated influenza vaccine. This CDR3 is CASSFRSPTTDTQYF. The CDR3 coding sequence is TGTGCCAGCAGCTTCCGGAGTCCCACCACAGATACGCAGTATTTT.